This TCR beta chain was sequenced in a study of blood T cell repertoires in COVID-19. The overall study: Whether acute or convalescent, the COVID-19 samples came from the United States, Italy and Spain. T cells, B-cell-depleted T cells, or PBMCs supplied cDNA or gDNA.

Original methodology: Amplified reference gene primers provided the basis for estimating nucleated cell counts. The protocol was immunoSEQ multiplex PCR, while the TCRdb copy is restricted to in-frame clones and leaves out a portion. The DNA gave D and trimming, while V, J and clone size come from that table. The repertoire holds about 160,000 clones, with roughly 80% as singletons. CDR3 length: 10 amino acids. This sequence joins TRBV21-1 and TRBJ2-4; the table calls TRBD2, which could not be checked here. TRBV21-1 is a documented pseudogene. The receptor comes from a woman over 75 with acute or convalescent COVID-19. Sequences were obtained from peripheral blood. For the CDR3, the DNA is TGTGCCAGCAGTAGCAACATTCAGTACTTC. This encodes CASSSNIQYF.